This T cell receptor (beta chain) was sequenced for a study of T-cell reconstitution after alpha-beta-depleted transplantation in children. The sample holds many counts of this clonotype. Its antigen is as yet unknown. Between the trimmed V and J ends, which lost 3 bases and 2 bases, there was a span of 15 bases. The CDR3 has 16 amino acids. Study-wide findings and caveats: Some patients' high day-60 TCRbeta diversity was attributed to recipient cells surviving conditioning. T-cell numbers and diversity, one year after transplant, stemmed largely from T cells that were newly produced. Several hundred rapidly expanded clones from non-depleted graft cells reportedly supplied alpha-beta T cells about two months post-transplant.

Construction of the TCRbeta library involved unique molecular identifiers. Each CDR3 protein is one row after TCRdb ran MiXCR on the PCR reads. The profile shows about 440,000 distinct CDR3 sequences, around 46% of them singletons. The specimen comprised PBMCs, sampled before TCRalphabeta/CD19-depleted stem cell transplant. The clonotype comes from a girl aged 2-10 years with aplastic anemia, due to receive a stem cell transplant. The chain is built from TRBV12-3 or TRBV12-4 and TRBJ2-3; tentatively, D is TRBD2 (5 bases). CDR3 bases: TGTGCCAGCAGTTTCGCTAGCTCTAGTAACACAGATACGCAGTATTTT. Amino acid sequence: CASSFASSSNTDTQYF.